The entry below gives a single TCR beta chain sequence along with its context. This sample is drawn from a study of cytomegalovirus exposure and HLA in healthy donors. Germline values: CDR1 SNHLY, CDR2 FYNNEI. This CDR3 contains 14 residues. The PCR contained 60 Vbeta and 13 Jbeta primers. Some clones are missing from TCRdb's copy, which holds only in-frame ones; the method was immunoSEQ multiplex PCR. The data contain around 150,000 clones, 70% to 85% of them singletons. Source material: PBMCs. The sequence came from a man aged 25 to 40 in good health and CMV-seropositive. The rearrangement links TRBV2 to TRBJ2-5, with 14 bases matching TRBD2. TRBJ2-7 explains the end of the DNA better; the J call may be wrong. The CDR3 region is CASRGTSGSSEQYF. The CDR3 region has the DNA TGTGCCAGCAGAGGGACTAGCGGGAGTTCCGAGCAGTACTTC.